These 25 T cell receptor beta chains originate from one sample sequenced in a study of tumor and adjacent non-tumor tissue in lung cancer. The template was RNA from unsorted bulk tissue. This non-tumor lung sample came from over 3 cm beyond the tumor edge. The library came from three nested PCR rounds adapted from ARM-PCR protocols. TCRdb analysed the multiplex PCR reads with MiXCR anew, one entry per CDR3 protein. The sample lists some 97,000 distinct CDR3 sequences; 50% to 70% were seen once. The sample was distant non-tumor lung tissue. Receptor source: a man aged 30-40 years with non-small cell lung cancer.

As for this clonotype: Given a much more abundant clone one base away, this may be a read error. V usage is TRBV6-5 and J usage is TRBJ2-2; D is ambiguous. Looked up from germline, CDR1 is MNHEY and CDR2 is SVGAGI. The CDR3 consists of 14 residues. CDR3 region: CAGSYQDPAGELFF. The CDR3 DNA follows: TGTGCCGGCAGTTACCAGGACCCCGCGGGGGAGCTGTTTTTT.

This clonotype was detected only once. A read error is likely, as this CDR3 ends without the conserved phenylalanine or tryptophan. The DNA is omitted, as the CDR3 cannot be located on it reliably, and the CDR3 follows TCRdb's listing. This rearrangement joins TRBV20-1 to TRBJ2-1; TRBD2 is the table's D call, not checked against the DNA. Germline values: CDR1 DFQATT, CDR2 SNEGSKA (reference sequence). Both ends counted, the CDR3 spans 19 residues. The CDR3: CSARDRGSYGLAGGNERFL.

This clonotype was observed at least ten times. V usage is TRBV12-3 or TRBV12-4 and J usage is TRBJ1-5; no definite D call. The CDR3 loop spans 14 amino acids. The V end lost 5 bases, the J end lost 3 bases, and 11 bases lay between the germline ends. This chain's CDR3 is CASSRDGNNQPQHF. The CDR3 nucleotides are TGTGCCAGCAGTCGCGACGGAAACAATCAGCCCCAGCATTTT.

About this clonotype: One end of the junction is discordant with germline, which a read error may explain. This rearrangement joins TRBV20-1 to TRBJ2-2; TRBD1 matches at 10 bases. The CDR3 covers 15 residues. Germline V CDR1 and CDR2: DFQATT, SNEGSKA (reference sequence). CDR3 in amino acids: CSVSPSTGGPGELFF. CDR3 bases: TGCAGTGTTAGCCCCTCGACAGGGGGCCCAGGGGAACTGTTTTTT.

This clonotype showed up just once. The chain joins TRBV29-1 to TRBJ2-3, with D unclear. V was shortened by 3 bases and J by 4 bases, with 11 bases between the two germline ends. The germline gives CDR1 SQVTM, CDR2 ANQGSEA. The CDR3 length is 13 residues. CDR3 DNA: TGCAGCGTTGAGCCCTTCGTGGCAGATACGCAGTATTTT. It specifies CSVEPFVADTQYF.

Regarding this clonotype: A single base separates this from a much larger clone, so it may be a read error. The chain uses TRBV29-1 and TRBJ2-1, with D perhaps TRBD1 or TRBD2 (6 bases each). CDR3 length equals 13 residues. CDR1 and CDR2 (germline): SQVTM, ANQGSEA. The CDR3 loop is CRARGQGDNEQFF. Here the CDR3 DNA reads TGCAGGGCCCGGGGGCAGGGAGACAATGAGCAGTTCTTC.

V usage is TRBV20-1 and J usage is TRBJ2-3; D gene ambiguous. The CDR3 is 10 residues long. In germline, CDR1 is DFQATT, CDR2 SNEGSKA (reference sequence). The CDR3 region has the DNA TGCAATGCAGTTACAGATACGCAGTATTTT. Protein: CNAVTDTQYF.

This clonotype was seen ten or more times. This chain connects TRBV11-2 to TRBJ1-2; 10 bases match TRBD1. Trimming took 3 bases from V and 6 from J; bases not matched to a gene: 1. CDR1 SGHAT and CDR2 FQNNGV come from the germline V gene. The CDR3 consists of 13 residues. The CDR3 region is CASSFDRGHGYTF. The CDR3 nucleotides are TGTGCCAGCAGCTTCGACAGGGGGCATGGCTACACCTTC.

The sample holds a few counts of this clonotype. An end of the junction differs from the germline gene, which may be a read error. The chain has TRBV6-5 and TRBJ2-1; perhaps D is TRBD1 or TRBD2 (5 bases each). The CDR3 runs to 15 residues. Germline V gene lookup returns CDR1 MNHEY and CDR2 SVGAGI. The CDR3 nucleotides are TGTGCCAGCAGTGCCTCCGGGGCATCCTACGATGAACAGTTCTTC. This encodes CASSASGASYDEQFF.

A note on this clonotype: The junction shows a germline mismatch at one end, possibly a read error. The chain uses TRBV4-1 and TRBJ2-1; the match to TRBD2 covers 9 bases. There are 18 residues in the CDR3. Germline V gene sequence: CDR1 MGHRA, CDR2 YSYEKL. The CDR3, as DNA: TGCGCCAGCACCCGTTTACTAGCGGGCTTAGCTCAATACAGTGAGCAGTTCTTC. Protein: CASTRLLAGLAQYSEQFF.

As for this clonotype: One base away lies a much larger clone, so this may be a sequencing read error. This chain links TRBV4-3 with TRBJ1-4; 7 positions agree with TRBD1. Germline-derived CDR1 and CDR2 are LGHNA and YSLEER. CDR3 length: 14 residues. The CDR3 DNA follows: TGCGCCAGCAGCCGAGTTTCCGGGACAGAAAGACTGTTTTTT. Its translation: CASSRVSGTERLFF.

For this clonotype: A single base separates this from a much larger clone, so it may be a read error. This chain connects TRBV6-5 to TRBJ2-7; weak D call: TRBD1 (6 bases). This CDR3 spans 16 amino acids. CDR1 and CDR2 from the germline V gene are MNHEY and SVGAGI. Trimming shortened V by 4 bases and J by 2 bases, and 18 bases separated the two germline ends. The CDR3 sequence is CASSSVYEGVTYEQYF. The CDR3 DNA sequence: TGTGCCAGCAGTTCAGTGTACGAGGGGGTGACCTACGAGCAGTACTTC.

Details on this clonotype: Since no conserved phenylalanine or tryptophan closes the CDR3, a read error is the likely cause. This chain uses TRBV20-1 with TRBJ2-3, with D possibly being TRBD1 (5 bases). Germline assignment: CDR1 DFQATT and CDR2 SNEGSKA (reference sequence). The CDR3 contains 15 residues. Trimming took 4 bases from V and 3 from J, leaving 17 bases between them. The CDR3, as DNA: TGCAGTGCTAACATGAAGGGGAAGGGTACAGATACGCAGTATTAT. It is translated as CSANMKGKGTDTQYY.

This clonotype was found a few times. The V call is TRBV21-1, the J call TRBJ2-3; TRBD2, the table's D call, was not compared with the DNA. TRBV21-1 represents a pseudogene. This CDR3 region has 15 residues. The CDR3 DNA reads as TGTGCCAGCAGCATAGGACTAGCAGGCACAGATACGCAGTATTTT. This codes for CASSIGLAGTDTQYF.

This clonotype was counted a single time. Possible read error: a much larger clone is one base away. This sequence joins TRBV20-1 and TRBJ2-3; 8 bases line up with TRBD2. The CDR3 is 16 amino acids. The V segment lost 7 bases and the J segment 6 bases; nucleotides outside the gene matches: 18. Germline V CDR1 and CDR2: DFQATT, SNEGSKA (reference sequence). The DNA for the CDR3 is TGCAGTGGTAATATCGTACTAGCGGCCCTCACGGATACGCAGTATTTT. Protein product: CSGNIVLAALTDTQYF.

As concerns this clonotype: The junction departs from the called germline gene at one end, perhaps through a read error. The chain carries TRBV5-5 and TRBJ2-1; the D gene is possibly TRBD2 (6 bases). The germline gives CDR1 SGHKS, CDR2 YYEKEE (reference sequence). The CDR3 contains 16 residues. Here the CDR3 reads CARSLVGGAAYNEQFF. In DNA form, the CDR3 reads TGTGCCAGGAGCTTGGTGGGCGGGGCGGCGTACAATGAGCAGTTCTTC.

This clonotype was picked up many times. The chain is built from TRBV20-1 and TRBJ1-1; 7 bases agree with TRBD1. Per germline, CDR1 DFQATT and CDR2 SNEGSKA (reference sequence). The CDR3 spans 15 residues. Trimming cost V 3 bases and J 0 bases; bases outside gene matches: 7. Written as DNA, the CDR3 is TGCAGTGCTAGCCCCCAGGACAGGATGAACACTGAAGCTTTCTTT. Protein sequence: CSASPQDRMNTEAFF.

This chain uses TRBV7-9 with TRBJ2-1; tentative D call: TRBD1 (7 bases). Trimming took off 7 bases at V and 8 bases at J, with 12 bases between the two ends. CDR1 and CDR2 from the germline V gene are SEHNR and FQNEAQ (reference sequence). This CDR3 is 12 amino acids long. The CDR3 loop is CASISRGDEQFF. DNA of the CDR3: TGTGCCAGCATCTCCAGGGGGGATGAGCAGTTCTTC.

V and J are TRBV11-2 and TRBJ1-5, with 8 bases matching TRBD1. V lost 6 bases and J lost 5; bases outside the gene matches: 12. The CDR3 is 16 amino acids. Germline CDR1 reads SGHAT; CDR2 reads FQNNGV. The CDR3 region has the DNA TGTGCCAGCAGTTCCGGGACAGGTGGCTCTGATCAGCCCCAGCATTTT. It encodes CASSSGTGGSDQPQHF.

The chain has TRBV5-8 and TRBJ1-5; D call uncertain. Germline V gene sequence: CDR1 SGHTS, CDR2 YDEGEE. Trimming took off 6 bases at V and 3 bases at J, with 13 bases between the two ends. CDR3 length: 14 amino acids. The CDR3: CASNRWGYNQPQHF. The CDR3 nucleotides read TGTGCCAGCAACCGTTGGGGATACAATCAGCCCCAGCATTTT.

This clonotype has more than one count but fewer than ten. This may be a read error: a much more frequent sequence differs by one nucleotide. The chain is built from TRBV29-1 and TRBJ1-4; D remains ambiguous. The CDR3 is 12 residues long. The germline V and J ends were trimmed by 3 bases and 11 bases, with 13 bases remaining between them. Germline V gives CDR1 SQVTM, CDR2 ANQGSEA. The CDR3 DNA is TGCAGCGTTGATGTCGGAATCGATAAACTGTTTTTT. As protein: CSVDVGIDKLFF.

Comment on this clonotype: The missing conserved phenylalanine or tryptophan at the end of this CDR3 makes a read error likely. The chain couples TRBV10-3 to TRBJ2-2; D unclear. The V gene's germline CDR1 is ENHRY and CDR2 SYGVKD. Trimming left V 8 bases short and J 7 bases short, with 11 bases between. The CDR3 loop spans 12 amino acids. The CDR3 DNA reads TGTGCCATCGGTATTCCGGGCGGGGAGCTGTTTCTT. This encodes CAIGIPGGELFL.

This clonotype was observed a handful of times. CDR3 amino acids: CASRYDSRGAYEQYF. The CDR3 DNA reads as TGTGCCAGCAGATACGATTCCAGAGGAGCCTACGAGCAGTACTTC. This sequence joins TRBV6-5 and TRBJ2-7; D call uncertain. Deletions cut 6 bases from V and 2 bases from J, with 17 bases between. The CDR3 is made up of 15 amino acids. From germline, CDR1 is MNHEY and CDR2 SVGAGI.

Of note for this clonotype: One junction end does not reproduce the germline sequence, and a read error may be involved. The V call is TRBV6-2 or TRBV6-3, the J call TRBJ2-3; 8 bases are shared with TRBD2. There are 14 residues in the CDR3. The germline V gene encodes CDR1 MNHEY and CDR2 SVGEGT. The DNA for the CDR3 is TGTGCTAGCAGGCCGGGGGGGGCTGGAGATATCCAGTATTTT. Translation: CASRPGGAGDIQYF.

The chain couples TRBV20-1 to TRBJ1-2, with D possibly matching TRBD1 (5 bases). Between the trimmed V and J ends, which lost 5 bases and 10 bases, there was a span of 20 bases. This CDR3 contains 13 residues. The germline V gene encodes CDR1 DFQATT and CDR2 SNEGSKA (reference sequence). CDR3 sequence: CSAPEDMGHDYTF. The DNA for the CDR3 is TGCAGTGCTCCCGAGGACATGGGGCATGACTACACCTTC.